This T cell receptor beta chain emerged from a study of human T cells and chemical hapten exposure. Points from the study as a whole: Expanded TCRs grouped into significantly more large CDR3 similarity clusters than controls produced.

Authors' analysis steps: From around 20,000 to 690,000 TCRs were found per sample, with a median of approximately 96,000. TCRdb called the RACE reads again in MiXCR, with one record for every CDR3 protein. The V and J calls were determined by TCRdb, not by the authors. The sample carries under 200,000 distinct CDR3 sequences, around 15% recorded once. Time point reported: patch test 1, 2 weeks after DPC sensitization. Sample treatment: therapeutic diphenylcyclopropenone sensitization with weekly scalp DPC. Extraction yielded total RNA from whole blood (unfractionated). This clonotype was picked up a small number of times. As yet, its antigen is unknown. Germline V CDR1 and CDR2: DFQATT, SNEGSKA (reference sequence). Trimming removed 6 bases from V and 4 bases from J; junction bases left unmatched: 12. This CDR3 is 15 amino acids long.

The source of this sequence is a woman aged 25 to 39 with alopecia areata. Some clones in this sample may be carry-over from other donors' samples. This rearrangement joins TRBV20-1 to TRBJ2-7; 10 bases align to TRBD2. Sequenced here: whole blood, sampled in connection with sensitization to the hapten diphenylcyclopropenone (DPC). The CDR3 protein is CSAQRASGSQYEQYF. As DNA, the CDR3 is TGCAGTGCCCAGAGGGCTAGCGGGAGCCAGTACGAGCAGTACTTC.